This TCR beta chain appears in the sequencing data of a study of blood T cell repertoires in COVID-19 (dated by TCRdb to 2018 to 2020). With respect to the entire study: The collaborator samples originated in the United States, Italy and Spain and spanned the acute and convalescent phases of COVID-19. The prospective study material was composed of cDNA or gDNA derived from T cells, B-cell-depleted T cells, or PBMCs. The dataset comprised deeply sampled blood TCRbeta repertoires from subjects exposed to, actively infected with, or recovered from COVID-19. The repertoires were released in a freely available public database meant as a resource for research on the immune response to SARS-CoV-2. Samples were obtained from the ongoing ImmuneRACE study (first 160 participants) and from over a thousand subjects provided by 6 global collaborators. The sample metadata nearly always contained a de-identified subject ID, COVID-19 status, age in years and sex. HLA class I and class II types, where available, came from metadata supplied by the sample provider rather than from assay-based typing. Findings and caveats that apply to the study as a whole: The amount of clinical and demographic metadata varied by source and participant and was provided uncurated.

After removal of 6 bases from V and 0 bases from J, the junction retains 2 bases not matched to a gene. Measured from the cysteine to the phenylalanine, the CDR3 is 14 residues long. The entry retains the CDR3 DNA only, 42 bases that are in frame from base 1. CDR1 and CDR2 are drawn from the germline V gene: SNHLY, FYNNEI. TCRbeta CDR3 regions were amplified from genomic DNA by means of the immunoSEQ Assay, a bias-controlled multiplex PCR. The paper's processing steps were these. The number of nucleated cells in each sample was estimated from the amplification of reference gene primers within the assay. Sequence reads were collapsed and filtered to measure the absolute abundance of every unique TCRbeta CDR3 rearrangement. For each sample, productive Simpson clonality was calculated as the square root of Simpson's diversity index over productive rearrangements. Held by TCRdb, this immuneACCESS table contains in-frame sequences only and omits some clones. Under half of the omission traces to an unresolved V gene where checked; the cause of the rest is unknown. That table gives V, J and clone size, and the DNA gave D and trimming. The sample table lists over 200,000 clones, roughly 80% of them with a count of one. The top ten constitute 5.1% of the sample.

Collaborating institutions collected whole blood in K2EDTA tubes following their own protocols. For TCRbeta analysis, collaborators shipped samples in one of three forms: frozen whole blood, isolated PBMCs, or DNA extracted from either of those sample types. Note on this clone: Its target antigen remains unknown. Base qualities were left out, and no much larger clone turns up one base away.

The clonotype comes from a human donor in a cohort sampled during active COVID-19. Rearrangement joined TRBV2 to TRBJ2-1; TRBD2 matches 7 bases in the middle. The sample comprised peripheral blood. The DNA reads as follows: TGTGCCAGCAGGGTAGCGGGCTCCTACAATGAGCAGTTCTTC. Its protein is CASRVAGSYNEQFF.